The following is a T cell receptor beta chain sequence with its context. Its antigen is not known. The data were taken from a study of graft-versus-host responses after intestinal transplantation. Whole-study context: The whole recipient group had anti-thymocyte globulin induction followed by tacrolimus and steroids for about three years.

Study-wide findings and caveats: GvH clones surfaced in recipient marrow, some emerging earlier in ileum or blood.

Clones were sequenced by immunoSEQ multiplex PCR, and TCRdb holds only the in-frame ones, with some missing. The table has some 16,000 clones, approximately 89% seen once; the top ten hold under 6.5%. CDR1 is WSHSY, CDR2 SAAADI, per germline. The CDR3 runs 13 residues. The ends were cut back, 6 bases at V and 2 bases at J, with 11 bases in the middle. V gene TRBV10-2 combines with J gene TRBJ2-7; D not certain. Sequenced material: PBMCs, taken roughly 110 days after intestinal transplant. This receptor was taken from a human patient who received an intestinal transplant, so some T cells may come from the graft donor. This CDR3 reads CASSPEQPYEQYF. The CDR3 nucleotides are TGCGCCAGCAGCCCTGAGCAACCCTACGAGCAGTACTTC.